This T cell receptor (beta chain) was profiled in a study of OX40 agonist ivuxolimab in advanced cancers. Libraries were prepared by immunoSEQ multiplex PCR; TCRdb keeps only in-frame clonotypes and omits some of them. The data show 26,000 or so clones, around 88% seen once. V shed 1 base and J 6 bases; nucleotides not matched to a gene: 17. Germline V CDR1 and CDR2: SGHDN, FVKESK. This CDR3 contains 18 residues. The sequence derives from an adult with an advanced solid tumor such as melanoma, head and neck, liver or kidney cancer. The chain uses TRBV14 and TRBJ2-7; 8 bases map to TRBD2. Specimen: CD4+ or CD8+ T cells sorted from blood, collected in a trial of the OX40 agonist ivuxolimab. This CDR3 is CASSQGVGFRLAGPEQYF. As DNA, the CDR3 is TGTGCCAGCAGCCAAGGGGTGGGGTTTCGGCTAGCGGGCCCCGAGCAGTACTTC.